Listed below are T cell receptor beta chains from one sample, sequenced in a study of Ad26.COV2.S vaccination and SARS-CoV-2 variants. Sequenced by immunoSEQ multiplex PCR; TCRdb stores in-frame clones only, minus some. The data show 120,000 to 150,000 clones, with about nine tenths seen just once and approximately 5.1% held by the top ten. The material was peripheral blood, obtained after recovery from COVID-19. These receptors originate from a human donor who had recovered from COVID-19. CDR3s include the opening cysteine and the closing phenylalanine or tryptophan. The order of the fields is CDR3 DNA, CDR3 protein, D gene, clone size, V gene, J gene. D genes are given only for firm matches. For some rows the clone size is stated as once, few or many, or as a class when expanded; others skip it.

cdr3_nt: TGTGCCAGCGTACAGGGGGTCTGGGCTTTCTTT
cdr3_aa: CASVQGVWAFF
d_call: TRBD1
clone_size: -
v_call: TRBV11-2
j_call: TRBJ1-1

cdr3_nt: TGTGCCAGTAGGCATCTGGACAGCGGCGAAAAACTGTTTTTT
cdr3_aa: CASRHLDSGEKLFF
d_call: -
clone_size: -
v_call: TRBV19
j_call: TRBJ1-4

cdr3_nt: TGCGCCAGCAGCCCGGACTCCACTAACTATGGCTACACCTTC
cdr3_aa: CASSPDSTNYGYTF
d_call: -
clone_size: -
v_call: TRBV5-1
j_call: TRBJ1-2

cdr3_nt: TGTGCCAGCAGCCCACCATCAGATACGCAGTATTTT
cdr3_aa: CASSPPSDTQYF
d_call: -
clone_size: -
v_call: TRBV11-2
j_call: TRBJ2-3

cdr3_nt: TGTGCCAGCAGTGAAGTGTCACAGGGGTTCGACGAGCAGTACTTC
cdr3_aa: CASSEVSQGFDEQYF
d_call: TRBD1
clone_size: -
v_call: TRBV25-1
j_call: TRBJ2-7

cdr3_nt: TGTGCCAGCCATGGGCTAGCGGAGAACACCGGGGAGCTGTTTTTT
cdr3_aa: CASHGLAENTGELFF
d_call: TRBD2
clone_size: once
v_call: TRBV7-2
j_call: TRBJ2-2

cdr3_nt: TGTGCCAGTAGTTTCACCCGGGGAGGGGCGAACACTGAAGCTTTCTTT
cdr3_aa: CASSFTRGGANTEAFF
d_call: -
clone_size: -
v_call: TRBV19
j_call: TRBJ1-1

cdr3_nt: TGTGCCAGCAGAAAACTAGCTAGTGGCCCAGATACGCAGTATTTT
cdr3_aa: CASRKLASGPDTQYF
d_call: -
clone_size: -
v_call: TRBV7-2
j_call: TRBJ2-3

cdr3_nt: TGTGCCAGCAGCGTAGTAGGACAGGAGGCAGGTGAGCAGTTCTTC
cdr3_aa: CASSVVGQEAGEQFF
d_call: TRBD1
clone_size: -
v_call: TRBV9
j_call: TRBJ2-1

cdr3_nt: TGTGCCAGCAGCTTGGGGCAGATCAATGAGCAGTTCTTC
cdr3_aa: CASSLGQINEQFF
d_call: -
clone_size: -
v_call: TRBV7-2
j_call: TRBJ2-1

cdr3_nt: TGCAGTGCTAGTGAGGAAAAAGGGACAGGGAAAAATCAGCCCCAGCATTTT
cdr3_aa: CSASEEKGTGKNQPQHF
d_call: TRBD1
clone_size: -
v_call: TRBV20-1
j_call: TRBJ1-5

cdr3_nt: TGCGCCAGCAGTCTCGGACGGATTATTTTTGGCAATCAGCCCCAGCATTTT
cdr3_aa: CASSLGRIIFGNQPQHF
d_call: -
clone_size: -
v_call: TRBV23-1
j_call: TRBJ1-5

cdr3_nt: TGTGCCAGCAGCCAACGAGGCCCTGTCGGAAACACCATATATTTT
cdr3_aa: CASSQRGPVGNTIYF
d_call: -
clone_size: -
v_call: TRBV3-1/TRBV3-2
j_call: TRBJ1-3

cdr3_nt: TGTGCCAGCAGCGATACAGGGGTCTCACAAGCTTTCTTT
cdr3_aa: CASSDTGVSQAFF
d_call: TRBD1
clone_size: -
v_call: TRBV2
j_call: TRBJ1-1

cdr3_nt: TGTGCTAGTGGTTTGACCGGGACGGGAGGGAGCAATAGCAATCAGCCCCAGCATTTT
cdr3_aa: CASGLTGTGGSNSNQPQHF
d_call: -
clone_size: -
v_call: TRBV12-5
j_call: TRBJ1-5

cdr3_nt: TGCGCCAGCAGTACAGGGTTCGGAAACACCATATATTTT
cdr3_aa: CASSTGFGNTIYF
d_call: -
clone_size: -
v_call: TRBV4-3
j_call: TRBJ1-3

cdr3_nt: TGTGCCAGCTCAGACCTGAACAAGGTTGAAGCTTTCTTT
cdr3_aa: CASSDLNKVEAFF
d_call: -
clone_size: -
v_call: TRBV18
j_call: TRBJ1-1

cdr3_nt: TGCGCCAGCAGCCATCTCACCGGGAGCAATCAGCCCCAGCATTTT
cdr3_aa: CASSHLTGSNQPQHF
d_call: -
clone_size: -
v_call: TRBV4-1
j_call: TRBJ1-5

cdr3_nt: TGTGCCAGCAGTTTATCTGAGGGAAGTTGGAACACTGAAGCTTTCTTT
cdr3_aa: CASSLSEGSWNTEAFF
d_call: -
clone_size: medium-sized
v_call: TRBV27
j_call: TRBJ1-1

cdr3_nt: TGTGCCACCAGTGGCCAGTACAATGAGCAGTTCTTC
cdr3_aa: CATSGQYNEQFF
d_call: -
clone_size: -
v_call: TRBV24-1
j_call: TRBJ2-1

cdr3_nt: TGTGCCAGCAGCTTATCAGGGGGGCTCCAAGAGACCCAGTACTTC
cdr3_aa: CASSLSGGLQETQYF
d_call: -
clone_size: -
v_call: TRBV7-2
j_call: TRBJ2-5

cdr3_nt: TGTGCCAGCAACCCAACCGGGACAGATAACACCGGGGAGCTGTTTTTT
cdr3_aa: CASNPTGTDNTGELFF
d_call: TRBD1
clone_size: -
v_call: TRBV3-1/TRBV3-2
j_call: TRBJ2-2

cdr3_nt: TGTGCCAGCAGCTCAGGAAGGGGACAGGGCAACGAGCAGTACTTC
cdr3_aa: CASSSGRGQGNEQYF
d_call: TRBD1
clone_size: -
v_call: TRBV7-9
j_call: TRBJ2-7

cdr3_nt: TGTGCCAGTAGTCTACGGGTCTTCCAGGGCACAGATACGCAGTATTTT
cdr3_aa: CASSLRVFQGTDTQYF
d_call: -
clone_size: -
v_call: TRBV19
j_call: TRBJ2-3

cdr3_nt: TGCGCCAGCAGCTTGGATACCGGGCGCACAGATACGCAGTATTTT
cdr3_aa: CASSLDTGRTDTQYF
d_call: -
clone_size: -
v_call: TRBV5-1
j_call: TRBJ2-3

cdr3_nt: TGTGCCAGCAGTTCACCGGGACAGGGGACCTACAATGAGCAGTTCTTC
cdr3_aa: CASSSPGQGTYNEQFF
d_call: TRBD1
clone_size: -
v_call: TRBV6-5
j_call: TRBJ2-1

cdr3_nt: TGTGCCAGCAGTTACACCAGACAGGGGAGGAACGAGCAGTACTTC
cdr3_aa: CASSYTRQGRNEQYF
d_call: TRBD1
clone_size: -
v_call: TRBV6-5
j_call: TRBJ2-7

cdr3_nt: TGTGCCAGTGCCGGATACACGGATCAGCCCCAGCATTTT
cdr3_aa: CASAGYTDQPQHF
d_call: -
clone_size: -
v_call: TRBV19
j_call: TRBJ1-5

cdr3_nt: TGTGCCAGCAGCCAATCAAAGACCTGGAACTATGGCTACACCTTC
cdr3_aa: CASSQSKTWNYGYTF
d_call: -
clone_size: -
v_call: TRBV3-1/TRBV3-2
j_call: TRBJ1-2

cdr3_nt: TGCGCCAGCAGCCAAGTCTACCGGACCGCCGACACCATATATTTT
cdr3_aa: CASSQVYRTADTIYF
d_call: -
clone_size: -
v_call: TRBV4-1
j_call: TRBJ1-3

cdr3_nt: TGTGCCAGCAGACCTCAGGGGGATGGTAATCAGCCCCAGCATTTT
cdr3_aa: CASRPQGDGNQPQHF
d_call: TRBD1
clone_size: -
v_call: TRBV6-5
j_call: TRBJ1-5

cdr3_nt: TGTGCCAGCAGCCCAACCCCTGGACAGAGACGTGAAGCTTTCTTT
cdr3_aa: CASSPTPGQRREAFF
d_call: -
clone_size: once
v_call: TRBV7-2
j_call: TRBJ1-1

cdr3_nt: TGTGCCAGCAGTTTAGCGCGGGAGACCCAGTACTTC
cdr3_aa: CASSLARETQYF
d_call: -
clone_size: -
v_call: TRBV12-3/TRBV12-4
j_call: TRBJ2-5

cdr3_nt: TGTGCCGCCCGACAGGGAGTGGACTATGGCTACACCTTC
cdr3_aa: CAARQGVDYGYTF
d_call: TRBD1
clone_size: -
v_call: TRBV19
j_call: TRBJ1-2

cdr3_nt: TGTGCCAGCAGTTTAGCGGGACACACAGATACGCAGTATTTT
cdr3_aa: CASSLAGHTDTQYF
d_call: -
clone_size: -
v_call: TRBV27
j_call: TRBJ2-3

cdr3_nt: TGTGCCAGCAGCTTAGGACAGGGGCAAGAGACCCAGTACTTC
cdr3_aa: CASSLGQGQETQYF
d_call: TRBD1
clone_size: -
v_call: TRBV13
j_call: TRBJ2-5

cdr3_nt: TGTGCCAGCTCACCCGCCAGATCCTACGAGCAGTACTTC
cdr3_aa: CASSPARSYEQYF
d_call: -
clone_size: -
v_call: TRBV18
j_call: TRBJ2-7

cdr3_nt: TGTGCCAGCAGCCCAGCGACTAGGACTGGGGAGGCGCAGTATTTT
cdr3_aa: CASSPATRTGEAQYF
d_call: -
clone_size: -
v_call: TRBV7-8
j_call: TRBJ2-3

cdr3_nt: TGTGCCAGCAGCTTCGGGAGCGGGGGTTTGAGCAATGAGCAGTTCTTC
cdr3_aa: CASSFGSGGLSNEQFF
d_call: TRBD2
clone_size: -
v_call: TRBV7-6
j_call: TRBJ2-1

cdr3_nt: TGTGCCAGCAGCTTCGGAGGGGACACTGAAGCTTTCTTT
cdr3_aa: CASSFGGDTEAFF
d_call: -
clone_size: -
v_call: TRBV5-5
j_call: TRBJ1-1

cdr3_nt: TGTGCCAGCAGTTACCGGCAGGGGGAGACAGATACGCAGTATTTT
cdr3_aa: CASSYRQGETDTQYF
d_call: TRBD1
clone_size: -
v_call: TRBV6-2/TRBV6-3
j_call: TRBJ2-3

cdr3_nt: TGTGCCACCAGCAGAGACCCTGACAGGGTCTCCTACAATGAGCAGTTCTTC
cdr3_aa: CATSRDPDRVSYNEQFF
d_call: TRBD1
clone_size: -
v_call: TRBV15
j_call: TRBJ2-1

cdr3_nt: TGTGCCAGCAGCATAGGCAATCCGTTCCCCGTTACCTACGAGCAGTACTTC
cdr3_aa: CASSIGNPFPVTYEQYF
d_call: -
clone_size: -
v_call: TRBV5-6
j_call: TRBJ2-7

cdr3_nt: TGTGCCACCGGGACAGGGTGGAATGAGCAGTTCTTC
cdr3_aa: CATGTGWNEQFF
d_call: TRBD1
clone_size: -
v_call: TRBV24-1
j_call: TRBJ2-1

cdr3_nt: TGTGCCAGCAGCTCATACACCGGGACTTACCCTTACAATGAGCAGTTCTTC
cdr3_aa: CASSSYTGTYPYNEQFF
d_call: -
clone_size: -
v_call: TRBV11-2
j_call: TRBJ2-1

cdr3_nt: TGTGCCAGCAGTTACCTGCGCATTAACACTGAAGCTTTCTTT
cdr3_aa: CASSYLRINTEAFF
d_call: -
clone_size: -
v_call: TRBV6-6
j_call: TRBJ1-1

cdr3_nt: TGTGCCAGCGCGCAGGGTCGTTACTATGGCTACACCTTC
cdr3_aa: CASAQGRYYGYTF
d_call: -
clone_size: -
v_call: TRBV6-5
j_call: TRBJ1-2

cdr3_nt: TGTGCCAGTTCCGGGACAGTTGGAAACACCATATATTTT
cdr3_aa: CASSGTVGNTIYF
d_call: TRBD1
clone_size: -
v_call: TRBV19
j_call: TRBJ1-3

cdr3_nt: TGTGCCAGCAGCGTAGACGGGGTCCGCACAGATACGCAGTATTTT
cdr3_aa: CASSVDGVRTDTQYF
d_call: -
clone_size: -
v_call: TRBV9
j_call: TRBJ2-3

cdr3_nt: TGTGCCAGCAGCTTAGGACTAGACAGTTACAATGAGCAGTTCTTC
cdr3_aa: CASSLGLDSYNEQFF
d_call: -
clone_size: -
v_call: TRBV7-8
j_call: TRBJ2-1